What follows is one TCR beta chain and its context. From germline, CDR1 is SGHVS and CDR2 FQNEAQ. V was clipped by 8 bases and J by 2 bases; unmatched bases: 0. This CDR3 is built from 12 residues. This entry belongs to a study of blood T cell repertoires in COVID-19. The method was immunoSEQ multiplex PCR; TCRdb's version includes in-frame clones alone and lacks a portion of them. The data show 95,000 to 100,000 clones, with roughly 80% seen just once and about a quarter held by the top ten. The V and J genes are TRBV7-8 and TRBJ1-2; 9 bases fit TRBD1. Sequencing input: peripheral blood. This clonotype was obtained from a human donor in a cohort sampled during active COVID-19. The CDR3: CASGQGNYGYTF. The CDR3, as DNA: TGTGCCAGCGGACAGGGGAACTATGGCTACACCTTC.